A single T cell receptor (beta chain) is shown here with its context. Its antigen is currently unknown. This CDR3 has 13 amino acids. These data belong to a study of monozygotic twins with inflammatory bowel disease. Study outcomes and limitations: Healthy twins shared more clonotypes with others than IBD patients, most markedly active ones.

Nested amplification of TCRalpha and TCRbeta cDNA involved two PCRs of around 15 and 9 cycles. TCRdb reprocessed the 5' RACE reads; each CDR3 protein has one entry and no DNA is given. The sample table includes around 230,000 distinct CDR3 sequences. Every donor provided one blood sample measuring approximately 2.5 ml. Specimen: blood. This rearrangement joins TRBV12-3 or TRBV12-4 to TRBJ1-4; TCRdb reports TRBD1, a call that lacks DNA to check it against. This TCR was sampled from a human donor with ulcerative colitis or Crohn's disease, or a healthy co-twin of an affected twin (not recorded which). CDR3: CASSQTGNEKLFF.